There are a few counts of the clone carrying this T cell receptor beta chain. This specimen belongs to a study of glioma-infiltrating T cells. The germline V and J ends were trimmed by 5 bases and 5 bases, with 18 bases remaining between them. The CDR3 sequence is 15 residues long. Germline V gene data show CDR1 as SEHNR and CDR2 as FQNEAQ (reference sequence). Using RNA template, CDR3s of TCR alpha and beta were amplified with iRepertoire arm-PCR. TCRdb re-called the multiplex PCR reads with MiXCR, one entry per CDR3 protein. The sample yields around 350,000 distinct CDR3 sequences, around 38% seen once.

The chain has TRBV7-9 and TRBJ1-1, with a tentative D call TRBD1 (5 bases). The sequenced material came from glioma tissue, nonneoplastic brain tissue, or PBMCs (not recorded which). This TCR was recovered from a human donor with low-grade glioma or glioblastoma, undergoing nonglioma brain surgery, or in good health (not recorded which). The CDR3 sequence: CASSQLSRDGTEAFF. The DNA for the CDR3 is TGTGCCAGCAGCCAGCTGTCCAGGGATGGGACTGAAGCTTTCTTT.